This TCR beta chain was recorded in a study of T-cell memory formation after mild COVID-19. Germline V gives CDR1 SGDLS, CDR2 YYNGEE. The V gene end was trimmed by 3 bases and the J gene end by 0 bases; junction bases not matched to a gene: 5. The CDR3 runs 15 residues. TCRdb reprocessed the 5' RACE reads with MiXCR, giving one entry per CDR3 protein. The sample holds 150,000 to 200,000 distinct CDR3 sequences; under 20% are singletons and the top ten take approximately 2%. This clonotype was detected a few times. The receptor's source is an adult woman who had mild COVID-19 (a few samples of this study predate the infection). Cell type and time point are not known. The chain uses TRBV9 and TRBJ2-7, with 8 nucleotides matching TRBD2. The sample comprised PBMCs or a T cell subset sorted from them (not recorded which). The chain's CDR3 is CASSAGGAGSYEQYF. For the CDR3, the DNA is TGTGCCAGCAGCGCCGGGGGGGCTGGCTCCTACGAGCAGTACTTC.